Included here is one TCR beta chain sequence, with context. Its antigen is not identified. Repertoires were generated with immunoSEQ multiplex PCR, while TCRdb's copy carries only in-frame clones and drops some. The sample has around 24,000 clones; about 82% are singletons. This sample was taken from a study of OX40 agonist ivuxolimab in advanced cancers. Study observations and caveats: Antigen targets of the expanded peripheral T cells went undetermined.

The CDR3 consists of 14 residues. Germline V CDR1 and CDR2: SGHNT, YENEEA. The V gene lost 4 bases and the J gene lost 3 bases, with 13 bases spanning the gap. The source is an adult with an advanced solid tumor such as melanoma, head and neck, liver or kidney cancer. The chain uses TRBV11-3 and TRBJ2-7; either TRBD1 or TRBD2 may fit D (5 bases each). Sequenced material: CD4+ or CD8+ T cells sorted from blood, taken in a trial of the OX40 agonist ivuxolimab. The CDR3 bases are TGTGCCAGCAGCTCCCGGGTGGGGGTCTACGAGCAGTACTTC. Its protein product is CASSSRVGVYEQYF.